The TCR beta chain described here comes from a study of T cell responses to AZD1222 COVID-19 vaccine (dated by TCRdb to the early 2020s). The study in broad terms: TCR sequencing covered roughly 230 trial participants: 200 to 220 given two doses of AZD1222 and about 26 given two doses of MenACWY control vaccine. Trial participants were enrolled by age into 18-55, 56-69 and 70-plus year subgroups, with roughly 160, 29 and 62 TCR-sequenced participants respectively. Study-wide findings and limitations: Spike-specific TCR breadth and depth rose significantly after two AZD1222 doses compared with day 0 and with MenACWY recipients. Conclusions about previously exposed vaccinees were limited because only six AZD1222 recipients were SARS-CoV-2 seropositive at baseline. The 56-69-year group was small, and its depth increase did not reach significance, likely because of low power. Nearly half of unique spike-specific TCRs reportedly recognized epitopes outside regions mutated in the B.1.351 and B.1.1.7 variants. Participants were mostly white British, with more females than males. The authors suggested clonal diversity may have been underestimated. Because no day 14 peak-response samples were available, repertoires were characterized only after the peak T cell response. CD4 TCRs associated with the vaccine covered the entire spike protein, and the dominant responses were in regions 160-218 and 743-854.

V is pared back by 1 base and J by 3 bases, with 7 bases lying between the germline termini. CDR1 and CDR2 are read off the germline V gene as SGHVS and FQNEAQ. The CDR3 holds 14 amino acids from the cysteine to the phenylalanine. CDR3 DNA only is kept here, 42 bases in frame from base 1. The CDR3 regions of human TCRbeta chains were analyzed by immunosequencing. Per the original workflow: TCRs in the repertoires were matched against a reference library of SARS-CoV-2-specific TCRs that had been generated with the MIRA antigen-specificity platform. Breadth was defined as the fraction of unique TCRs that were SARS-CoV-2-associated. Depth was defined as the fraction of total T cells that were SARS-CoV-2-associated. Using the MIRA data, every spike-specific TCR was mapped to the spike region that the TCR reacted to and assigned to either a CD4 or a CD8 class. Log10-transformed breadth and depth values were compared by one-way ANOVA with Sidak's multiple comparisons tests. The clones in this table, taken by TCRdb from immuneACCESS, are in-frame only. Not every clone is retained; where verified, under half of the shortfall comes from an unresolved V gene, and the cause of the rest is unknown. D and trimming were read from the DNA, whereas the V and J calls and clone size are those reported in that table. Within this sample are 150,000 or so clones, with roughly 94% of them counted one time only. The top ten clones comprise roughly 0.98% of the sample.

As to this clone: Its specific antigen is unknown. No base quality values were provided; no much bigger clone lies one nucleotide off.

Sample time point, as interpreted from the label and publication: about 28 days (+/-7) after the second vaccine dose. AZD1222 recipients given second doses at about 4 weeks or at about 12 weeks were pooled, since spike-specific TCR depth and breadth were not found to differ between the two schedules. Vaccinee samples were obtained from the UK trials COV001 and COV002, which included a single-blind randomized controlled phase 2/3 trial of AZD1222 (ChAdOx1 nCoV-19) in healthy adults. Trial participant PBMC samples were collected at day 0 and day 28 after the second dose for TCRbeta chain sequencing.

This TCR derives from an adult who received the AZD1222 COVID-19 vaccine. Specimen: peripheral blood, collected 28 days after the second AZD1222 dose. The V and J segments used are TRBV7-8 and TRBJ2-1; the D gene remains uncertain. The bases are TGTGCCAGCAGCTTAGGTAGTTACTACAATGAGCAGTTCTTC. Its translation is CASSLGSYYNEQFF.